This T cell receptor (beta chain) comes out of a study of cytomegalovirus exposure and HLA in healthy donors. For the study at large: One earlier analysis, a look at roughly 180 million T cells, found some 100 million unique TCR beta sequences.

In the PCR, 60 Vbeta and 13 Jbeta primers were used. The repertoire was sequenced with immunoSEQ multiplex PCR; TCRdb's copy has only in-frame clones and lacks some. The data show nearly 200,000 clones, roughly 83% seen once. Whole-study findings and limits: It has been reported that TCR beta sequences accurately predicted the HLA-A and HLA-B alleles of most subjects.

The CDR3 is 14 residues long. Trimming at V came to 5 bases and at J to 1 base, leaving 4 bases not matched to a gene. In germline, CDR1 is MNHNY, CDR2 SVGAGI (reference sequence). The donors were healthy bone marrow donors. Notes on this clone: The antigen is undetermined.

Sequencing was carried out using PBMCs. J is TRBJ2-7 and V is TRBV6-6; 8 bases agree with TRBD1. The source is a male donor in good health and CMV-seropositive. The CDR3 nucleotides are TGTGCCAGCAGTCGGGACAGGAGATCCTACGAGCAGTACTTC. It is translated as CASSRDRRSYEQYF.